This TCR beta chain is drawn from a study of blood T cell repertoires in COVID-19. Using immunoSEQ multiplex PCR, the repertoire was profiled, and TCRdb retains in-frame clones only, with some absent. The sample lists 300,000 to 350,000 clones, approximately 88% seen once, with less than 6.5% in the top ten. The length of the CDR3 is 15 residues. Germline lookup yields CDR1 MDHEN and CDR2 SYDVKM. Trimming took 6 bases from V and 2 from J; bases not matched to a gene: 4. Cohort placement rested on clinical history that participants reported themselves. Recovery among Cohort 3 donors was established by two negative PCRs, clearance, or symptom resolution.

The chain combines TRBV28 with TRBJ2-1, with 10 positions matching TRBD2. This sequence originates from a man aged 25-40 years who had recovered from COVID-19. Sequenced: PBMCs or T cells enriched from blood (not recorded which). The CDR3 DNA follows: TGTGCCAGCAGCACCAGCGGGGGGGCCTACAATGAGCAGTTCTTC. It yields the protein CASSTSGGAYNEQFF.